This T cell receptor (beta chain) is from a study of response to subunit inactivated influenza vaccine. Findings and caveats of the study: New T cells are recruited in small numbers by each seasonal influenza vaccination, according to the authors' suggestion.

This clonotype has only a few counts. Its matching antigen is unknown. Germline loops: CDR1 SGHTA, CDR2 FQGNSA. The CDR3 has 14 residues. Trimming at V came to 5 bases and at J to 5 bases, leaving 5 bases not matched to a gene. One entry per CDR3 protein, called by TCRdb with MiXCR from the RT-PCR reads. The sample has around 530,000 distinct CDR3 sequences, approximately 16% seen once. The J gene is TRBJ2-5, the V gene TRBV7-2, with 10 nucleotides matching TRBD1. This TCR was sampled from a man between 50 and 75 years old who received an inactivated influenza vaccine. The sample here was CD4+ T cells sorted from PBMCs, taken roughly 24 months after vaccination. CDR3 amino acids: CASSTTGGAETQYF. CDR3 in DNA: TGTGCCAGCAGCACGACAGGGGGCGCGGAGACCCAGTACTTC.